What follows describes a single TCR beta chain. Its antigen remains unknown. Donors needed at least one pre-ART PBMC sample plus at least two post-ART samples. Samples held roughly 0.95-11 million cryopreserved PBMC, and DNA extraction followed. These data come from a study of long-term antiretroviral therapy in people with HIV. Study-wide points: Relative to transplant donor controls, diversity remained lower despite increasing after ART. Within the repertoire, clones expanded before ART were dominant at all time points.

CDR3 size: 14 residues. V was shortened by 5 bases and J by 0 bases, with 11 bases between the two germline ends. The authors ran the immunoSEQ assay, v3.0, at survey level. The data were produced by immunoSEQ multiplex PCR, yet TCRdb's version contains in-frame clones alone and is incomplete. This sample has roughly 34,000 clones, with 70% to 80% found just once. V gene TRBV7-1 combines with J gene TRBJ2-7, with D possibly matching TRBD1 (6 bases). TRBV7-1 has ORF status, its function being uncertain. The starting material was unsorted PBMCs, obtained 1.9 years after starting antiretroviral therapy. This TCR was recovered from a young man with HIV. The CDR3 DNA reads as TGTGCCAGCAGCCCTCCGACAGGCTCCTACGAGCAGTACTTC. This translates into CASSPPTGSYEQYF.